What follows are 5 T cell receptor beta chains derived from one specimen sequenced in a study of T cells after posttransplantation cyclophosphamide. Sequenced by immunoSEQ multiplex PCR; TCRdb stores in-frame clones only, minus some. The profile covers 4,500 to 6,000 clones, with 85% to 95% appearing a single time and approximately 1.5% taken by the ten largest. Sequencing was performed on CD4+ T cells sorted from bone marrow. These receptor sequences come from a woman aged 60-75 years in good health, CMV-negative, and a related stem cell transplant donor.

The V call is TRBV11-1, the J call TRBJ2-3, with 7 bases aligning to TRBD1. The CDR3 runs 17 residues. The V gene end was trimmed by 5 bases and the J gene end by 0 bases; junction bases not matched to a gene: 11. The germline CDR1 and CDR2 sequences are SGHAT and FQDESV (reference sequence). The CDR3, as DNA: TGTGCCAGCAGCCGACGAGCGACAGGGCGAAGCACAGATACGCAGTATTTT. Amino acids: CASSRRATGRSTDTQYF.

The chain combines TRBV19 with TRBJ2-5; 8 bases align to TRBD1. V lost 1 base and J lost 7; bases outside the gene matches: 8. In germline, CDR1 is LNHDA, CDR2 SQIVND (reference sequence). The CDR3 contains 15 residues. CDR3: CASSIGTGLMGTQYF. The CDR3 region has the DNA TGTGCCAGTAGTATAGGGACAGGGTTGATGGGGACCCAGTACTTC.

This clone was seen only once. The chain combines TRBV4-1 with TRBJ2-5; a possible D gene is TRBD2 (7 bases). The V end was cut by 1 base, the J end by 1 base, with 16 bases between. Germline V CDR1 and CDR2: MGHRA, YSYEKL. This CDR3 spans 17 amino acids. The CDR3 bases are TGCGCCAGCAGCCAAGCCCCTCGCGGGGGCCTCCAAGAGACCCAGTACTTC. Translating gives CASSQAPRGGLQETQYF.

The chain employs TRBV9 and TRBJ1-2; 7 nucleotides agree with TRBD1. V dropped 4 bases and J dropped 3; count of bases not matched to a gene: 12. The CDR3 runs to 16 residues. Germline values: CDR1 SGDLS, CDR2 YYNGEE. Here the CDR3 DNA reads TGTGCCAGCAGCCGGTTTGACAGGGTAGGTCACTATGGCTACACCTTC. Residues: CASSRFDRVGHYGYTF. The full variable domain, completed using reference TRBV9 and TRBJ1-2, is DSGVTQTPKHLITATGQRVTLRCSPRSGDLSVYWYQQSLDQGLQFLIQYYNGEERAKGNILERFSAQQFPDLHSELNLSSLELGDSALYFCASSRFDRVGHYGYTFGSGTRLTVV.

Points on this clone: A read error may account for a junction end that differs from germline. CDR3 sequence: CASSLARDRAKHF. In DNA, the CDR3 is TGTGCCAGCAGCTTAGCGAGGGACAGGGCTAAACACTTC. The V call is TRBV7-6, the J call TRBJ2-5; 9 nucleotides match TRBD1. This CDR3 has 13 amino acids. Per the germline V gene, CDR1 is SGHVS and CDR2 is FNYEAQ. Supplemented by reference TRBV7-6 and TRBJ2-5, the full variable domain reads GAGVSQSPRYKVTKRGQDVALRCDPISGHVSLYWYRQALGQGPEFLTYFNYEAQQDKSGLPNDRFSAERPEGSISTLTIQRTEQRDSAMYRCASSLARDRAKHFGPGTRLLVL.